The rows below give T cell receptor beta chains drawn from one sample of a study of Graves' ophthalmopathy and Graves' hyperthyroidism. TCRdb re-analysed the multiplex PCR reads in MiXCR, keeping a single row per CDR3 protein. Of around 660,000 distinct CDR3 sequences in the sample, 35% to 45% were seen once. The source material was peripheral blood. All receptors derive from an adult man with Graves' ophthalmopathy. Both conserved end residues are part of each CDR3. A D gene is named only where the DNA matches it firmly. Clone size is not always given. Where it is, it says once, few, many or a class for expanded clones.

D gene | J gene | V gene | CDR3 length | clone size | CDR3 DNA | CDR3 protein
- | TRBJ2-5 | TRBV5-1 | 13 | few | TGCGCCAGCCACCGACAGGCGGGCGAGACCCAGTACTTC | CASHRQAGETQYF
TRBD2 | TRBJ2-7 | TRBV9 | 16 | many | TGTGCCAGCAGCGTAGGGGAGGGTGGAGGTACCTACGAGCAGTACTTC | CASSVGEGGGTYEQYF
- | TRBJ2-7 | TRBV7-9 | 15 | - | TGTGCCAGCAGCCCCCGGACCTCACCTTACTACGAGCAGTACTTC | CASSPRTSPYYEQYF
TRBD1 | TRBJ1-1 | TRBV10-3 | 15 | few | TGTGCCAGCAGTGAAACGGGACAGGCGCCCACTGAAGCTTTCTTT | CASSETGQAPTEAFF
- | TRBJ2-5 | TRBV11-2 | 14 | many | TGTGCCAGCAGCTTCGGGACCCCGGTGGAGACCCAGTACTTC | CASSFGTPVETQYF
TRBD1 | TRBJ1-5 | TRBV5-5 | 15 | many | TGTGCCAGCAGCCGGCAGGGGGCCACCAATCAGCCCCAGCATTTT | CASSRQGATNQPQHF
- | TRBJ1-2 | TRBV29-1 | 15 | - | TGCAGCGTCACCCGGACACCCTGTTATAACTATGGCTACACCTTC | CSVTRTPCYNYGYTF
- | TRBJ2-5 | TRBV7-6 | 14 | many | TGTGCCAGCAGCTTAGTAGGGGTGGCGGAGACCCAGTACTTC | CASSLVGVAETQYF
- | TRBJ2-3 | TRBV7-2 | 14 | few | TGTGCCAGCAGCTTAGCAAGGCGCACAGATACGCAGTATTTT | CASSLARRTDTQYF
TRBD2 | TRBJ2-3 | TRBV7-8 | 15 | - | TGTGCCAGCAGCTCGAGGACTGCGGGGGCAGATACGCAGTATTTT | CASSSRTAGADTQYF
- | TRBJ2-7 | TRBV4-2 | 15 | - | TGTGCCAGCAGCCAAGAAGGAAGTACTTCCTACGAGCAGTACTTC | CASSQEGSTSYEQYF
TRBD2 | TRBJ2-5 | TRBV20-1 | 14 | few | TGCAGTGCTAGAGCCAGCGGGAGTGGAGAGACCCAGTACTTC | CSARASGSGETQYF
- | TRBJ2-2 | TRBV7-2 | 15 | many | TGTGCCAGCAGCTTAGGACCCGGGGGCGAACCGGAGCTGTTTTTT | CASSLGPGGEPELFF
TRBD1 | TRBJ1-2 | TRBV7-9 | 14 | once | TGTGCCAGCAGCTCCGGACAGGGGAGGGATGGCTACACCTTC | CASSSGQGRDGYTF
TRBD1 | TRBJ1-4 | TRBV6-4 | 14 | - | TGTGCCAGCAGCCAGACAGGGTTGCTGGAAAAACTGTTTTTT | CASSQTGLLEKLFF
- | TRBJ2-6 | TRBV10-3 | 17 | many | TGTGCCATCAGTTCTGGCGGGGTGAACTCTGGGGCCAACGTCCTGACTTTC | CAISSGGVNSGANVLTF
- | TRBJ2-7 | TRBV10-3 | 14 | many | TGTGCCATCAGTGCAGGGGTAGGGACCTACGAGCAGTACTTC | CAISAGVGTYEQYF
- | TRBJ1-5 | TRBV12-3/TRBV12-4 | 17 | - | TGTGCCGGCAGTTTTGCGGGTGAGCCCCGAAGCAATCAGCCCCAGCATTTT | CAGSFAGEPRSNQPQHF
- | TRBJ2-5 | TRBV29-1 | 14 | - | TGCAGCGTCCCCAGGTCGGGCCGAGATGAGACCCAGTACTTC | CSVPRSGRDETQYF
- | TRBJ2-5 | TRBV7-2 | 13 | - | TGTGCCAGCAGTCCCAGGGGAAGCGAGACCCAGTACTTC | CASSPRGSETQYF
TRBD1 | TRBJ2-7 | TRBV6-6 | 15 | few | TGTGCCAGCAGTTACATCGACAGGGAGCGAGGAGAGCAGTACTTC | CASSYIDRERGEQYF
- | TRBJ1-2 | TRBV29-1 | 13 | - | TGCAGCGTTGTAGGGGCCGGGGACTATGGCTACACCTTC | CSVVGAGDYGYTF
- | TRBJ2-5 | TRBV12-3/TRBV12-4 | 13 | - | TGTGCCAGCAGAGGATATAGTGGGGAGACCCAGTACTTC | CASRGYSGETQYF
TRBD1 | TRBJ2-7 | TRBV5-6 | 14 | few | TGTGCCAGCAGCTTCCGCAGGGGGTTCCACGAGCAGTACTTC | CASSFRRGFHEQYF
- | TRBJ2-7 | TRBV6-6 | 14 | few | TGTGCCAGCAGTCCCCGGGATCCCTCCTACGAGCAGTACTTC | CASSPRDPSYEQYF
TRBD1 | TRBJ1-6 | TRBV7-6 | 15 | few | TGTGCCAGCAGCTTGTACAGGGGTTATAATTCACCCCTCCACTTT | CASSLYRGYNSPLHF
- | TRBJ2-7 | TRBV7-2 | 13 | many | TGTGCCAGCAGCTTGACTCCCAGCTACGAGCAGTACTTC | CASSLTPSYEQYF
- | TRBJ1-5 | TRBV20-1 | 16 | - | TGCAGTGCTAGAGATCGGACTAGCGGGGAAGCAGAGACCCAGCATTTT | CSARDRTSGEAETQHF
- | TRBJ2-6 | TRBV2 | 13 | many | TGTGCCAGCACCGGACCAGGGGCCAACGTCCTGACTTTC | CASTGPGANVLTF
TRBD2 | TRBJ2-7 | TRBV18 | 15 | - | TGTGCCAGCTCACCACTAGACGGGGGGAATTACGAGCAGTACTTC | CASSPLDGGNYEQYF
- | TRBJ1-2 | TRBV4-3 | 15 | few | TGCGCCAGCAGCCAAGATCGGGAGGGGCTAGGAGGCTACACCTTC | CASSQDREGLGGYTF
TRBD1 | TRBJ2-7 | TRBV25-1 | 14 | - | TGTGCCAGCAGTGACTACCCACAGGGGAGCGAGCAGTACTTC | CASSDYPQGSEQYF
- | TRBJ2-5 | TRBV11-3 | 12 | many | TGTGCCAGCAGTAAGGGGAGAGAGACCCAGTACTTC | CASSKGRETQYF
- | TRBJ2-7 | TRBV2 | 15 | many | TGTGCCAGCAGTGATATCAGCAGGGCCTCCTACGAGCAGTACTTC | CASSDISRASYEQYF
- | TRBJ2-7 | TRBV5-1 | 15 | many | TGCGCCAGCAGCCGAGAGGGTGCTGAGTCCTACGAGCAGTACTTC | CASSREGAESYEQYF
- | TRBJ1-5 | TRBV20-1 | 15 | once | TGCAGTGCTAGAAATCGGGCAAAGGTCCATCAGCCCCAGCATTTT | CSARNRAKVHQPQHF